The clone carrying this TCR beta chain was observed a few times. Trimming stripped 4 bases from V and 0 bases from J, with 13 bases between. The CDR3 contains 16 residues. Germline-derived CDR1 and CDR2 are SGDLS and YYNGEE. Production of TCR cDNA was by 5'RACE template switching, which also added a universal primer site and UMIs. TCRdb recomputed calls from the 5' RACE reads with MiXCR, one row per CDR3 protein. This repertoire shows 350,000 to 450,000 distinct CDR3 sequences, 6% to 8% found once; its top ten account for over 12%. This sample is part of a study of T cells after yellow fever vaccination.

This specimen consisted of PBMCs, obtained 5 days after the yellow fever booster vaccination. J is TRBJ2-2 and V is TRBV9; D possibly corresponds to TRBD2 (5 bases). The sequence was collected from a man aged 30 to 39 who received the YFV17D yellow fever vaccine. The CDR3 sequence: CASSTSETTNTGELFF. The DNA of the CDR3 is TGTGCCAGCAGCACCTCAGAGACTACGAACACCGGGGAGCTGTTTTTT.